The 27 T cell receptor beta chains presented below share a single source sample, sequenced in a study of blood T cell repertoires in COVID-19 (dated by TCRdb to 2018 to 2021). The library was obtained by the immunoSEQ multiplex PCR assay. Imported from immuneACCESS, the table was reduced by TCRdb to in-frame sequences with V and J called. These copies leave out some clones; in studies compared against another copy, an unresolved V gene accounts for under half, and the cause of the remainder is not known. This sample is represented by approximately 260,000 clones; 75% to 90% of them were singletons. Jointly, the top ten make up around 7.8% of the sample. Specimen: peripheral blood. The receptors here all came from a human donor in a cohort sampled during active COVID-19.

The chain employs TRBV25-1 and TRBJ2-1; possible D gene TRBD2, 7 bases. The CDR3 spans 14 residues. Trimming removed 6 bases from V and 6 bases from J, with 15 bases in between. Germline CDR1 reads MGHDK; CDR2 reads SYGVNS. CDR3 DNA sequence: TGTGCCAGCAGAGAGGGGGGGGGTTCCAATGAGCAGTTCTTC. Its protein is CASREGGGSNEQFF. Variable domain in full (rest from reference TRBV25-1 and TRBJ2-1): EADIYQTPRYLVIGTGKKITLECSQTMGHDKMYWYQQDPGMELHLIHYSYGVNSTEKGDLSSESTVSRIRTEHFPLTLESARPSHTSQYLCASREGGGSNEQFFGPGTRLTVL.

The CDR3, as DNA: TGTGCCAGCAGTTTCGGTCAATCCTACAATGAGCAGTTCTTC. Amino acids: CASSFGQSYNEQFF. The chain combines TRBV27 with TRBJ2-1; D is unclear. CDR3 length: 14 amino acids. Germline CDR1 reads MNHEY; CDR2 reads SMNVEV (reference sequence). Between the trimmed V and J ends, which lost 3 bases and 1 base, there was a span of 7 bases.

V gene TRBV7-2 combines with J gene TRBJ1-2; D possibly corresponds to TRBD1 (6 bases). Trimming removed 1 base at V and 4 bases at J, with 16 bases between. The CDR3 spans 16 residues. CDR1 and CDR2 from the germline V gene are SGHTA and FQGNSA. The CDR3 DNA reads TGTGCCAGCAGCTTAGACTCGCGGACAGCGACCTATGGCTACACCTTC. It yields the protein CASSLDSRTATYGYTF.

The CDR3 is CATSDPDSSGANVLTF. DNA for the CDR3: TGTGCCACCAGTGATCCCGACAGCTCTGGGGCCAACGTCCTGACTTTC. The V call is TRBV24-1, the J call TRBJ2-6, with D tentatively TRBD1 (5 bases). This CDR3 comprises 16 residues. Per germline, CDR1 KGHDR and CDR2 SFDVKD. The V end lost 3 bases, the J end lost 0 bases, and 8 bases lay between the germline ends.

The J gene is TRBJ2-4, the V gene TRBV18, with D perhaps TRBD1 (6 bases). V lost 1 base and J lost 1, with 14 bases in between. This CDR3 is 17 amino acids long. Per germline, CDR1 KGHSH and CDR2 LQKENI. The CDR3 protein is CASSPRGGAEAKNIQYF. The CDR3 region has the DNA TGTGCCAGCTCACCACGTGGGGGCGCGGAGGCCAAAAACATTCAGTACTTC. Full variable domain (missing parts from reference TRBV18 and TRBJ2-4): NAGVMQNPRHLVRRRGQEARLRCSPMKGHSHVYWYRQLPEEGLKFMVYLQKENIIDESGMPKERFSAEFPKEGPSILRIQQVVRGDSAAYFCASSPRGGAEAKNIQYFGAGTRLSVL.

This chain joins TRBV6-1 and TRBJ1-6; possibly TRBD1 for D (5 bases). V shed 0 bases and J shed 4 bases, with 25 bases lying between them. CDR3 length: 21 amino acids. Germline V CDR1 and CDR2: MNHNS, SASEGT. This CDR3 reads CASSEAEPLGVIPSYNSPLHF. The CDR3 DNA reads TGTGCCAGCAGTGAAGCGGAGCCTTTAGGGGTCATTCCATCATATAATTCACCCCTCCACTTT.

This sequence joins TRBV9 and TRBJ2-1; 7 bases match TRBD2. Trimming cost V 0 bases and J 6 bases; bases outside gene matches: 6. Germline values: CDR1 SGDLS, CDR2 YYNGEE. This CDR3 contains 15 residues. DNA for the CDR3: TGTGCCAGCAGCGTAGGATCCGGGGAGGGCAATGAGCAGTTCTTC. This translates into CASSVGSGEGNEQFF.

This rearrangement joins TRBV27 to TRBJ2-1; 10 bases map to TRBD1. The CDR3 spans 16 residues. CDR1 and CDR2 from the germline V gene are MNHEY and SMNVEV (reference sequence). Trimming removed 8 bases from V and 4 bases from J; junction bases left unmatched: 11. This chain's CDR3 is CASANRDRGAYNEQFF. CDR3 DNA sequence: TGTGCCAGCGCGAACCGGGACAGGGGAGCGTACAATGAGCAGTTCTTC.

This clone came up once. The gene calls are TRBV29-1 and TRBJ2-5; 8 bases match TRBD1. Germline V gene data show CDR1 as SQVTM and CDR2 as ANQGSEA. This CDR3 region has 12 residues. V lost 6 bases to trimming and J lost 5 bases; unmatched junction nucleotides: 5. Written as DNA, the CDR3 is TGCAGCGTCCGGACAGGGAGGGAGACCCAGTACTTC. This translates into CSVRTGRETQYF.

This rearrangement joins TRBV6-1 to TRBJ2-3, with D possibly TRBD2 on 5 matching bases. The CDR3 extends over 16 amino acids. Deletions cut 2 bases from V and 0 bases from J, with 12 bases between. The V gene's germline CDR1 is MNHNS and CDR2 SASEGT. CDR3 DNA sequence: TGTGCCAGCAGTGAATTAACTAGAACTAGCACAGATACGCAGTATTTT. Protein product: CASSELTRTSTDTQYF.

This rearrangement joins TRBV19 to TRBJ2-1; 8 bases align to TRBD2. Trimming took 2 bases from V and 3 from J; bases not matched to a gene: 3. The germline V gene has CDR1 LNHDA and CDR2 SQIVND (reference sequence). This CDR3 is built from 15 residues. CDR3: CASSIKGLDYNEQFF. The DNA of the CDR3 is TGTGCCAGTAGTATAAAGGGACTAGACTACAATGAGCAGTTCTTC.

The V call is TRBV15, the J call TRBJ1-1, with 9 bases identical to TRBD1. Trimming removed 0 bases from V and 11 bases from J; junction bases left unmatched: 13. The V gene's germline CDR1 is LNHNV and CDR2 YYDKDF (reference sequence). The CDR3 is 16 residues long. CDR3 loop: CATSRDYGTGKGTAFF. The CDR3 coding sequence is TGTGCCACCAGCAGAGATTACGGGACAGGGAAGGGTACGGCTTTCTTT.

This clone was seen more than once but under ten times. This sample includes further DNA sequences coding for the same CDR3. The V gene is TRBV2, the J gene TRBJ1-5; perhaps TRBD1 as D (5 bases). Germline CDR1 SNHLY, CDR2 FYNNEI. This CDR3 has 13 residues. The V end lost 9 bases, the J end lost 2 bases, and 11 bases lay between the germline ends. The CDR3 reads CASGGTGNQPQHF. CDR3 sequence (DNA): TGTGCCAGTGGCGGGACGGGCAATCAGCCCCAGCATTTT.

The V call is TRBV12-5, the J call TRBJ1-6, with D possibly TRBD1 on 6 matching bases. The CDR3 is 18 amino acids. Trimming left V 0 bases short and J 6 bases short, with 18 bases between. Germline CDR1 reads LGHNT; CDR2 reads FRNRAP. The CDR3 DNA reads as TGTGCTAGTGGTTTGGTACTTGGCAGGGGAGAGTTTAATTCACCCCTCCACTTT. Translating it yields CASGLVLGRGEFNSPLHF.

This rearrangement joins TRBV11-1 to TRBJ2-1, with D tentatively TRBD1 (6 bases). Germline-derived CDR1 and CDR2 are SGHAT and FQDESV (reference sequence). Trimming shortened V by 5 bases and J by 8 bases, and 16 bases separated the two germline ends. The CDR3 contains 14 residues. CDR3 sequence: CASSLIRQAHEQFF. The DNA for the CDR3 is TGTGCCAGCAGCCTTATTAGACAGGCCCATGAGCAGTTCTTC.

J is TRBJ1-6 and V is TRBV25-1; D is unresolved. The CDR3 length is 14 residues. Germline V gene data show CDR1 as MGHDK and CDR2 as SYGVNS. Trimming cost V 4 bases and J 6 bases, with 10 bases left between them. Written as DNA, the CDR3 is TGTGCCAGCAGTGCGCCGGGTGGTAATTCACCCCTCCACTTT. Its protein is CASSAPGGNSPLHF.

On this clone: The junction shows a germline mismatch at one end, possibly a read error. The J gene is TRBJ2-5, the V gene TRBV5-6; either TRBD1 or TRBD2 may fit D (6 bases each). The CDR3 runs 15 residues. Germline V gene data show CDR1 as SGHDT and CDR2 as YYEEEE. For the CDR3, the DNA is TGTGCCAGCACCTTGGCGGGACACTACCAAGAGACCCAGTACTTC. It specifies CASTLAGHYQETQYF.

The chain combines TRBV7-9 with TRBJ1-3; D unresolved. The V end was cut by 1 base, the J end by 3 bases, with 13 bases between. The germline gives CDR1 SEHNR, CDR2 FQNEAQ (reference sequence). This CDR3 has 16 amino acids. CDR3 sequence (DNA): TGTGCCAGCAGCTTAGGTTCGGGATTAGATGGAAACACCATATATTTT. Encoded protein: CASSLGSGLDGNTIYF.

This clone was detected only once. This chain joins TRBV15 and TRBJ2-7, with D perhaps TRBD2 (6 bases). Trimming left V 2 bases short and J 1 base short, with 12 bases between. This CDR3 contains 15 residues. Germline-derived CDR1 and CDR2 are LNHNV and YYDKDF (reference sequence). The chain's CDR3 is CATSRPAGISYEQYF. The CDR3 DNA sequence: TGTGCCACCAGCAGACCTGCGGGGATTTCCTACGAGCAGTACTTC.

The rearrangement links TRBV7-8 to TRBJ1-5; 9 nucleotides align to TRBD1. Per the germline V gene, CDR1 is SGHVS and CDR2 is FQNEAQ. The CDR3 extends over 14 amino acids. With 3 bases clipped from V and 8 bases from J, the junction kept 5 bases outside the gene matches. CDR3 bases: TGTGCCAGCAGCTTCCAACAGGGGGCAAAGCCCCAGCATTTT. It specifies CASSFQQGAKPQHF.

The chain couples TRBV15 to TRBJ2-5, with 8 bases fitting TRBD1. Trimming removed 1 base from V and 4 bases from J; junction bases left unmatched: 2. The V gene's germline CDR1 is LNHNV and CDR2 YYDKDF (reference sequence). This CDR3 has 14 amino acids. The DNA of the CDR3 is TGTGCCACCAGCAGAGGGACAGGGTCAGAGACCCAGTACTTC. Translation gives CATSRGTGSETQYF.

The rearrangement joins TRBV5-1 to TRBJ1-1, with D hard to call. In germline, CDR1 is SGHRS, CDR2 YFSETQ. V gave up 0 bases and J gave up 3 bases, with 6 bases separating them. This CDR3 has 13 amino acids. The CDR3 bases are TGCGCCAGCAGCTTGGTTCGGTACACTGAAGCTTTCTTT. It is translated as CASSLVRYTEAFF.

This chain links TRBV5-1 with TRBJ2-7; possible D gene TRBD2, 5 bases. The V gene lost 0 bases and the J gene lost 7 bases, with 14 bases spanning the gap. The CDR3 length is 14 residues. Germline lookup yields CDR1 SGHRS and CDR2 YFSETQ. CDR3 loop: CASSLAYPPGEQYF. CDR3 bases: TGCGCCAGCAGCTTGGCCTACCCTCCGGGGGAGCAGTACTTC.

V is TRBV15 and J is TRBJ2-1; the match to TRBD2 covers 8 bases. Per the germline V gene, CDR1 is LNHNV and CDR2 is YYDKDF (reference sequence). The CDR3 runs 17 residues. With V trimmed by 0 bases and J by 0 bases, 4 bases remained unmatched. CDR3 nucleotides: TGTGCCACCAGCAGAGATTTGGGACTAGGCTCCTACAATGAGCAGTTCTTC. This translates into CATSRDLGLGSYNEQFF.

The rearrangement joins TRBV3-1 (or the pseudogene TRBV3-2) to TRBJ2-7; 11 nucleotides align to TRBD2. Germline V lookup: CDR1 LGHDT, CDR2 YNNKEL (reference sequence). The CDR3 is made up of 17 amino acids. The ends lost 1 base at V and 4 bases at J; junction bases unmatched: 9. CDR3 protein: CASSQAGTSGSMYEQYF. In nucleotides, the CDR3 is TGTGCCAGCAGCCAAGCGGGTACTAGCGGGAGTATGTACGAGCAGTACTTC.

The chain combines TRBV6-6 with TRBJ2-3; 7 bases line up with TRBD2. CDR3 length: 14 residues. The germline V gene encodes CDR1 MNHNY and CDR2 SVGAGI (reference sequence). V dropped 5 bases and J dropped 0; count of bases not matched to a gene: 2. CDR3 protein: CASSGSGSTDTQYF. CDR3 sequence (DNA): TGTGCCAGCAGTGGTAGCGGGAGCACAGATACGCAGTATTTT.

The rearrangement uses TRBV5-4 and TRBJ1-4; weak D call: TRBD1 (6 bases). Germline V lookup: CDR1 SGHNT, CDR2 YYREEE (reference sequence). The CDR3 is 14 amino acids. The ends were cut back, 3 bases at V and 0 bases at J, with 6 bases in the middle. This chain's CDR3 is CASSWDTTNEKLFF. The CDR3 DNA reads as TGTGCCAGCAGCTGGGACACAACTAATGAAAAACTGTTTTTT.